The following is a T cell receptor (beta chain) sequence with its context. Its antigen is as yet unknown. Unique-molecular-identifier-tagged TCR beta cDNA libraries were used. Yield was roughly 500,000 cDNA molecules from about 1 to 10 million T cells. TCRdb re-called the PCR reads through MiXCR, storing one row per CDR3 protein. Here the sample spans hundreds of thousands of distinct CDR3 sequences, less than 45% being singletons. The data originate from a study of post-analysis software for immune sequencing data. Across the study: Several disease courses (relapsing-remitting, secondary progressive and progressive-relapsing) of multiple sclerosis were included.

This CDR3 comprises 14 residues. Study-level points and caveats: Strong co-clustering by F measure linked samples that shared a preparation batch. Several TRBV segments, TRBV5-6, TRBV5-1 and TRBV20-1 among them, were found more frequent in patients than controls. Diversity measured as normalized Chao1 was significantly lower in multiple sclerosis patients than in controls.

The receptor was derived from a girl aged 5-17 years with multiple sclerosis. V usage is TRBV12-3 or TRBV12-4 and J usage is TRBJ2-5, with D maybe TRBD1 (6 bases). The J call is doubtful: the DNA matches TRBJ2-7 better. Sequenced material: blood. The CDR3 sequence: CASSSDRRADEQYF. Written as DNA, the CDR3 is TGTGCCAGCAGCTCGGACAGAAGGGCGGACGAGCAGTACTTC.